The next 3 T cell receptor beta chains were all read from a single sample in a study of blood T cell repertoires in COVID-19. The assay was immunoSEQ multiplex PCR, and TCRdb's table has in-frame clones only and misses some. Here the sample spans about 230,000 clones, over 75% being singletons. Sequencing was done on a sample of peripheral blood. The receptors were gathered from a man over 45 with COVID-19, enrolled during active disease.

This clone was seen many times. The chain uses TRBV19 and TRBJ1-5, with D tentatively TRBD1 (6 bases). V gave up 6 bases and J gave up 4 bases, with 16 bases separating them. Germline CDR1 is LNHDA and CDR2 is SQIVND (reference sequence). This CDR3 is built from 15 residues. Written as DNA, the CDR3 is TGTGCCAGTAGACCCCGGGACACTAGTAATCAGCCCCAGCATTTT. Translation: CASRPRDTSNQPQHF.

This clone was seen a handful of times. The CDR3 DNA follows: TGCGCCAGCGCATCAGGCGCACCTAATGAAAAACTGTTTTTT. Its translation: CASASGAPNEKLFF. The V gene is TRBV5-1, the J gene TRBJ1-4, with D unclear. The germline gives CDR1 SGHRS, CDR2 YFSETQ. The CDR3 consists of 14 residues. The germline V and J ends were trimmed by 7 bases and 3 bases, with 13 bases remaining between them. The full variable domain, completed using reference TRBV5-1 and TRBJ1-4, is KAGVTQTPRYLIKTRGQQVTLSCSPISGHRSVSWYQQTPGQGLQFLFEYFSETQRNKGNFPGRFSGRQFSNSRSEMNVSTLELGDSALYLCASASGAPNEKLFFGSGTQLSVL.

The chain is built from TRBV4-1 and TRBJ2-2; TRBD1 matches 7 bases. The V segment lost 0 bases and the J segment 0 bases; nucleotides outside the gene matches: 7. The length of the CDR3 is 18 residues. Germline V gene data show CDR1 as MGHRA and CDR2 as YSYEKL. CDR3 sequence (DNA): TGCGCCAGCAGCCAAGAAAGGGGCGGACAGGCGAACACCGGGGAGCTGTTTTTT. This translates into CASSQERGGQANTGELFF.